This TCR beta chain was captured by sequencing in a study of T cell changes during pregnancy in multiple sclerosis. Repertoires were generated with immunoSEQ multiplex PCR, while TCRdb's copy carries only in-frame clones and drops some. The sample lists tens of thousands of clones, roughly 92% occurring once. The CDR3 is 15 residues long. Germline V lookup: CDR1 SGHVS, CDR2 FQNEAQ. Trimming cost V 5 bases and J 1 base; bases outside gene matches: 3. This sequence was found in a female donor in good health, enrolled as a control in a pregnancy study. Sequences were derived from peripheral blood, sampled in the third trimester of pregnancy. The chain combines TRBV7-8 with TRBJ1-5, with 9 bases fitting TRBD1. CDR3 loop: CASSLGQGSNQPQHF. Here the CDR3 DNA reads TGTGCCAGCAGCCTTGGACAGGGGAGCAATCAGCCCCAGCATTTT. The entire variable domain, with the rest obtained from reference TRBV7-8 and TRBJ1-5, is as follows: GAGVSQSPRYKVAKRGQDVALRCDPISGHVSLFWYQQALGQGPEFLTYFQNEAQLDKSGLPSDRFFAERPEGSVSTLKIQRTQQEDSAVYLCASSLGQGSNQPQHFGDGTRLSIL.